This paragraph covers one T cell receptor (beta chain) sequence. The sample comes from a study of control samples from healthy donors and cancer patients. The CDR3 totals 14 residues. Germline loops: CDR1 MDHEN, CDR2 SYDVKM. The J segment lost 5 bases and the V segment lost 6 bases, leaving 7 bases of the junction unmatched. Method: immunoSEQ multiplex PCR; TCRdb's copy keeps in-frame clones and lacks some. The data contain 15,000 to 20,000 clones, more than 75% of them seen just once; the ten biggest clones take up 8% to 10%. Sequences were obtained from PBMCs. This chain links TRBV28 with TRBJ1-5; 7 bases line up with TRBD1. The source of this sequence is a woman aged 55 to 70 with head and neck cancer. The chain's CDR3 is CASRPGTVDQPQHF. CDR3 DNA sequence: TGTGCCAGCAGGCCCGGGACAGTTGATCAGCCCCAGCATTTT.